One and the same sample provided the 8 T cell receptor beta chains below, sequenced in a study of cytomegalovirus exposure and HLA in healthy donors. Assay: immunoSEQ multiplex PCR; the TCRdb copy retains only in-frame clones and omits some. This sample yields approximately 200,000 clones, of which about 81% are seen a single time; roughly 1.2% belongs to the top ten. Sequenced material: PBMCs. These receptors originate from a woman in her 30s in good health and CMV-seronegative.

The rearrangement joins TRBV4-2 to TRBJ2-3, with TRBD2 matching 10 bases. V lost 4 bases, J lost 5 bases, and 3 bases stayed unmatched. Germline V gives CDR1 LGHNA, CDR2 YNFKEQ. The CDR3 has 14 amino acids. The CDR3 DNA reads TGTGCCAGCAGCCCTAGCGGGGGCGAAGATACGCAGTATTTT. Translation gives CASSPSGGEDTQYF.

This chain joins TRBV11-2 and TRBJ2-3; the D is unclear. Deletions cut 7 bases from V and 6 bases from J, with 23 bases between. Germline V gene data show CDR1 as SGHAT and CDR2 as FQNNGV. This CDR3 is built from 16 residues. The CDR3 DNA reads as TGTGCCAGCATCGCTAGGATATCCGTAAGTATTGATACGCAGTATTTT. Translated: CASIARISVSIDTQYF.

This clone was seen only a few times. The J gene is TRBJ1-1, the V gene TRBV11-2; possible D gene TRBD1, 6 bases. Germline-derived CDR1 and CDR2 are SGHAT and FQNNGV. The CDR3 is made up of 15 amino acids. V lost 5 bases and J 0 bases, leaving 13 bases between the germline ends. The CDR3 here is CASSRGQFMNTEAFF. Here the CDR3 DNA reads TGTGCCAGCAGCCGCGGACAGTTCATGAACACTGAAGCTTTCTTT. The full variable domain, rest sourced from reference TRBV11-2 and TRBJ1-1, is EAGVAQSPRYKIIEKRQSVAFWCNPISGHATLYWYQQILGQGPKLLIQFQNNGVVDDSQLPKDRFSAERLKGVDSTLKIQPAKLEDSAVYLCASSRGQFMNTEAFFGQGTRLTVV.

This chain links TRBV5-1 with TRBJ2-3, with TRBD2 identical over 8 bases. The germline V gene has CDR1 SGHRS and CDR2 YFSETQ. V lost 6 bases, J lost 2 bases, and 11 bases stayed unmatched. The CDR3 runs 16 residues. The CDR3 spells CASIRGLASDTDTQYF. In DNA, the CDR3 is TGCGCCAGCATTCGAGGACTAGCCTCCGACACAGATACGCAGTATTTT.

The V call is TRBV6-5, the J call TRBJ2-7, with a weak D call TRBD2 (5 bases). V was trimmed by 0 bases and J by 4 bases, leaving 7 bases between them. CDR3 length: 13 residues. The V gene's germline CDR1 is MNHEY and CDR2 SVGAGI. The CDR3 reads CASSYSRAYEQYF. CDR3 DNA sequence: TGTGCCAGCAGTTACTCGAGGGCTTACGAGCAGTACTTC.

This clone was picked up a small number of times. The chain has TRBV5-4 and TRBJ2-6, with TRBD1 matching over 9 bases. This CDR3 has 15 residues. Trimming at V came to 4 bases and at J to 8 bases, leaving 7 bases not matched to a gene. CDR1 is SGHNT, CDR2 YYREEE, per germline (reference sequence). CDR3 loop: CASSLDRGWTNVLTF. As DNA, the CDR3 is TGTGCCAGCAGCCTGGACAGGGGTTGGACCAACGTCCTGACTTTC.

This chain links TRBV6-5 with TRBJ1-2; D remains unclear. Trimming removed 6 bases at V and 4 bases at J, with 12 bases between. The CDR3 is 13 amino acids. Germline lookup yields CDR1 MNHEY and CDR2 SVGAGI. The CDR3: CASSPVRTYGYTF. The CDR3 region has the DNA TGTGCCAGCAGCCCCGTGAGAACCTATGGCTACACCTTC.

The V gene is TRBV18, the J gene TRBJ1-5; 7 nucleotides agree with TRBD1. This CDR3 comprises 12 residues. V was clipped by 4 bases and J by 14 bases; unmatched bases: 8. Germline V gives CDR1 KGHSH, CDR2 LQKENI. The CDR3 DNA is TGTGCCAGCTCACGGGACAGCACCTTTAAGCATTTT. Its protein product is CASSRDSTFKHF.